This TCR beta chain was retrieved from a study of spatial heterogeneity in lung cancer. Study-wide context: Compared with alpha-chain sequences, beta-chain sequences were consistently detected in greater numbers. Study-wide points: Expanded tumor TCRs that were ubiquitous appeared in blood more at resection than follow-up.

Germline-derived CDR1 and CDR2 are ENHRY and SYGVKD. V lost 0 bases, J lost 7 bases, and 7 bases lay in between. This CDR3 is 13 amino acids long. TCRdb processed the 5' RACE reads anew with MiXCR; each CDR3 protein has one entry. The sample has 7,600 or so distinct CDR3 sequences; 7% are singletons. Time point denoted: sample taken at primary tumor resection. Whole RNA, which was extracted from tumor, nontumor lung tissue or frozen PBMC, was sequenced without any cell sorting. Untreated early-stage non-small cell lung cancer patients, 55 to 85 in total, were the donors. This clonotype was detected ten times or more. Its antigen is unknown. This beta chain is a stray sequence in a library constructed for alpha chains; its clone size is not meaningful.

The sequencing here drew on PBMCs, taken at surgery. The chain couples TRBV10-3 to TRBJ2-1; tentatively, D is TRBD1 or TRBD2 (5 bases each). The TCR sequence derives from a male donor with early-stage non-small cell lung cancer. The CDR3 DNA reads TGTGCCATCAGTGAGTCTGGGGGTAATGAGCAGTTCTTC. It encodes CAISESGGNEQFF.